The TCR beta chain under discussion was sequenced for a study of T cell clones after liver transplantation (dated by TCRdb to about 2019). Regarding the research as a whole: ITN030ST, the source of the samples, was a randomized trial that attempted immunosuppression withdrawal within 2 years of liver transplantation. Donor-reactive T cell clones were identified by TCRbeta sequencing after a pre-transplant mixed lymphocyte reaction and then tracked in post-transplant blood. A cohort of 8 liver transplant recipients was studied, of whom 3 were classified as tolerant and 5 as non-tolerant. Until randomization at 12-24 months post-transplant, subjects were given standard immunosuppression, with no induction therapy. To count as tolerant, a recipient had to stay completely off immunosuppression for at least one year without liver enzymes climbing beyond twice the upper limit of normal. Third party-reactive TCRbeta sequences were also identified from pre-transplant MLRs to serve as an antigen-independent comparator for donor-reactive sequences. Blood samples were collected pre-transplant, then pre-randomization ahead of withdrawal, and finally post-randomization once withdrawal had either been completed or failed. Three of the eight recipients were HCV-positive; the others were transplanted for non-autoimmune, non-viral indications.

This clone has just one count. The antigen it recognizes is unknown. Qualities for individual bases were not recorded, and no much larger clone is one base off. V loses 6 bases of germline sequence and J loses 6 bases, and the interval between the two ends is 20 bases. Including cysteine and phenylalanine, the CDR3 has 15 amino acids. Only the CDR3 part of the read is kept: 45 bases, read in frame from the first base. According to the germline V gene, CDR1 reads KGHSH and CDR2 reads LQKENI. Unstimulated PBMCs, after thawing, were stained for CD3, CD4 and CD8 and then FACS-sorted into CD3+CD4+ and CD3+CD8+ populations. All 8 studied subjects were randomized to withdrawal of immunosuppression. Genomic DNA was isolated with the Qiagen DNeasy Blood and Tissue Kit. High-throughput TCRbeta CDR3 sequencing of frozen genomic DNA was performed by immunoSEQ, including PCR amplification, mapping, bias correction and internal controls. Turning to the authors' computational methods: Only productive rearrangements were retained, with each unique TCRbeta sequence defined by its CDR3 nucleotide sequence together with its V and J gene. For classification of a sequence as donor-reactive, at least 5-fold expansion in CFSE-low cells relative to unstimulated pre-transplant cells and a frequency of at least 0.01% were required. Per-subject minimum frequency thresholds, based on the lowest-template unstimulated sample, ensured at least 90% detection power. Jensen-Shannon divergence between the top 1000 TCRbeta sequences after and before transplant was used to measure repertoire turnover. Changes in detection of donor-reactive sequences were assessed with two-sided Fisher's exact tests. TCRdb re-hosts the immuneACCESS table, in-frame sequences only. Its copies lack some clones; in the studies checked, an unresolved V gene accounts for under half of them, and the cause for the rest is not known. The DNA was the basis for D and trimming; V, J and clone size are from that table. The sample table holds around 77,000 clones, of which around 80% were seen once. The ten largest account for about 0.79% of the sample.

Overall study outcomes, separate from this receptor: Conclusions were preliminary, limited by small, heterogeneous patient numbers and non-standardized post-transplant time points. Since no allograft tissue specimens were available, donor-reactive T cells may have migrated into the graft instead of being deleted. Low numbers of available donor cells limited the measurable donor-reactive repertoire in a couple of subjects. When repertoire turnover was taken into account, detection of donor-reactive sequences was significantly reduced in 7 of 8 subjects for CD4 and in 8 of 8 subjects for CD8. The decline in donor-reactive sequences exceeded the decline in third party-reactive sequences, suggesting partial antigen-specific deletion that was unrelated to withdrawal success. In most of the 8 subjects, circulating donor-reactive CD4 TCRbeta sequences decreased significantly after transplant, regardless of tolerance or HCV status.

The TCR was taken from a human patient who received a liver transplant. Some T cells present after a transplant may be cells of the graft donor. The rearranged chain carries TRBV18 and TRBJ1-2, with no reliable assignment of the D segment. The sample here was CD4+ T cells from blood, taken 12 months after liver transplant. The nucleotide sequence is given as TGTGCCAGCTCCCAGAACGCGCCCATAGCGGATGGCTACACCTTC. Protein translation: CASSQNAPIADGYTF.